A single sample is the source of the 18 T cell receptor beta chains below, sequenced in a study of human thymus T cells. Sequencing used immunoSEQ multiplex PCR; TCRdb keeps in-frame clones, though not all of them. This table has 65,000 to 90,000 clones, roughly 94% appearing once. Resections from corrective heart surgery supplied the thymus tissue. The sample taken for sequencing was thymus tissue. The receptors derive from a girl in the first two years of life with a congenital heart defect but otherwise immunologically healthy.

Regarding this clone: As the CDR3 is not closed by the conserved phenylalanine or tryptophan, this likely results from a read error. The limits of the CDR3 on the DNA are not certain, so only TCRdb's listed CDR3 is given. The rearrangement joins TRBV6-5 to TRBJ2-7; TRBD1 was called by the table and not checked on the DNA. The germline CDR1 and CDR2 sequences are MNHEY and SVGAGI. The CDR3 is made up of 9 amino acids, end residues included. The CDR3 spells CASRVPQSQ.

The chain links TRBV29-1 to TRBJ2-7; 7 positions match TRBD1. Germline V gives CDR1 SQVTM, CDR2 ANQGSEA. The CDR3 spans 15 residues. After removal of 0 bases from V and 4 bases from J, the junction contained 9 bases not matched to a gene. CDR3 sequence (DNA): TGCAGCGTTGAAGAAGAAAGGACAGGCGGGTACGAGCAGTACTTC. This codes for CSVEEERTGGYEQYF.

The chain employs TRBV2 and TRBJ1-1; possibly TRBD1 for D (6 bases). Per the germline V gene, CDR1 is SNHLY and CDR2 is FYNNEI. Between the trimmed V and J ends, which lost 3 bases and 4 bases, there was a span of 9 bases. The length of the CDR3 is 13 residues. Here the CDR3 reads CASSDRGATEAFF. The CDR3 DNA reads TGTGCCAGCAGTGACAGGGGAGCCACTGAAGCTTTCTTT.

The CDR3 here is CASSRRDRDGYGYTF. CDR3 bases: TGTGCCAGCAGCCGCCGGGACAGGGACGGCTATGGCTACACCTTC. The rearrangement joins TRBV9 to TRBJ1-2; 9 bases line up with TRBD1. V gave up 4 bases and J gave up 4 bases; unmatched junction bases: 8. The CDR3 is made up of 15 amino acids. CDR1 is SGDLS and CDR2 is YYNGEE in the germline V gene.

This clone was recorded once. The chain couples TRBV2 to TRBJ2-7; 11 bases map to TRBD2. Per the germline V gene, CDR1 is SNHLY and CDR2 is FYNNEI. V lost 6 bases to trimming and J lost 3 bases; unmatched junction nucleotides: 4. The CDR3 spans 14 residues. The CDR3 sequence: CASRGGLADYEQYF. CDR3 nucleotide sequence: TGTGCCAGCAGGGGGGGACTAGCGGACTACGAGCAGTACTTC.

The chain uses TRBV9 and TRBJ1-1, with a weak D call TRBD1 (6 bases). V was shortened by 2 bases and J by 3 bases, with 23 bases between the two germline ends. CDR3 length: 18 residues. Per germline, CDR1 SGDLS and CDR2 YYNGEE. CDR3 sequence (DNA): TGTGCCAGCAGCGTTGATCTCCCGGGACACCCAGGGTACACTGAAGCTTTCTTT. Amino acids: CASSVDLPGHPGYTEAFF.

The chain joins TRBV2 to TRBJ2-1; D is unresolved. Germline values: CDR1 SNHLY, CDR2 FYNNEI. The germline V and J ends were trimmed by 4 bases and 0 bases, with 7 bases remaining between them. This CDR3 has 14 amino acids. The CDR3 region is CASSAQSSYNEQFF. DNA for the CDR3: TGTGCCAGCAGTGCCCAAAGCTCCTACAATGAGCAGTTCTTC.

The CDR3 protein is CASSCYLQGISEQYF. Written as DNA, the CDR3 is TGTGCCAGCAGCTGCTACCTACAGGGGATCTCGGAGCAGTACTTC. V gene TRBV5-4 combines with J gene TRBJ2-7; TRBD1 aligns across 7 bases. The CDR3 is 15 residues long. CDR1 SGHNT and CDR2 YYREEE come from the germline V gene (reference sequence). The V and J ends lost 3 bases and 7 bases, in that order; junction bases with no gene match: 13.

The V call is TRBV29-1, the J call TRBJ2-1, with D possibly matching TRBD2 (6 bases). The CDR3 is 16 residues long. V lost 5 bases and J lost 5, with 22 bases in between. CDR1 SQVTM and CDR2 ANQGSEA come from the germline V gene. As DNA, the CDR3 is TGCAGCGTTAGTCGTGGGGGGAGGCGATCCGACAATGAGCAGTTCTTC. Translated: CSVSRGGRRSDNEQFF.

V gene TRBV27 combines with J gene TRBJ2-3; 14 bases line up with TRBD2. V trimming: 6 bases; J trimming: 4 bases; junction bases outside the gene matches: 9. The V gene's germline CDR1 is MNHEY and CDR2 SMNVEV (reference sequence). The CDR3 runs 17 residues. The DNA for the CDR3 is TGTGCCAGCAGCGTCGGGGGACTAGCGGGAGTGGCAGATACGCAGTATTTT. This sequence encodes CASSVGGLAGVADTQYF.

The CDR3 DNA follows: TGTGCCAGCAGCTTAGCAAACTGGGGCGATACGCAGTATTTT. It yields the protein CASSLANWGDTQYF. The chain recombines TRBV7-8 with TRBJ2-3; tentative D call: TRBD1 (5 bases). Trimming took 0 bases from V and 6 from J, leaving 10 bases between them. The germline V gene encodes CDR1 SGHVS and CDR2 FQNEAQ. The CDR3 is 14 residues long.

The gene calls are TRBV7-9 and TRBJ2-5; no clear D. V was clipped by 5 bases and J by 0 bases, with 13 bases between them. Per the germline V gene, CDR1 is SEHNR and CDR2 is FQNEAQ (reference sequence). The CDR3 is 15 residues long. The CDR3 DNA is TGTGCCAGCAGCCATAACTGGGGTCACCAAGAGACCCAGTACTTC. As protein: CASSHNWGHQETQYF.

The J gene is TRBJ2-1, the V gene TRBV4-2, with no clear D. The germline gives CDR1 LGHNA, CDR2 YNFKEQ. The CDR3 is made up of 17 amino acids. V dropped 1 base and J dropped 3 bases, with 16 bases sitting between them. The CDR3 DNA sequence: TGTGCCAGCAGCCAAGTAGGCGGTAAGGGAATCTACAATGAGCAGTTCTTC. This encodes CASSQVGGKGIYNEQFF.

The rearrangement uses TRBV4-1 and TRBJ2-5, with D perhaps TRBD1 (6 bases). Per the germline V gene, CDR1 is MGHRA and CDR2 is YSYEKL. The CDR3 consists of 18 residues. Trimming took 4 bases from V and 7 from J, leaving 28 bases between them. The CDR3 spells CASSLREQGPSRRGTQYF. The CDR3 DNA reads TGCGCCAGCAGCCTTCGAGAACAGGGACCCTCCCGGCGCGGGACCCAGTACTTC.

Concerning this clone itself: Compared with germline, one end of the junction differs, possibly owing to a read error. The V call is TRBV7-3, the J call TRBJ2-4; 9 bases are shared with TRBD2. The CDR3 runs to 16 residues. Germline V gene lookup returns CDR1 SGHTA and CDR2 FQGTGA. The CDR3 protein is CASSSCAAGLAIITTF. CDR3 bases: TGTGCCAGCAGCTCCTGTGCTGCGGGACTAGCCATTATAACCACCTTC.

The V call is TRBV2, the J call TRBJ1-2; possible D gene TRBD1, 5 bases. CDR3 length: 14 amino acids. Germline-derived CDR1 and CDR2 are SNHLY and FYNNEI. Deletions cut 7 bases from V and 4 bases from J, with 16 bases between. As DNA, the CDR3 is TGTGCCAGCACTCCCAAGGGGAGTGGCTATGGCTACACCTTC. The encoded protein is CASTPKGSGYGYTF. Based on the CDR3 plus reference TRBV2 and TRBJ1-2, the full variable domain is EPEVTQTPSHQVTQMGQEVILRCVPISNHLYFYWYRQILGQKVEFLVSFYNNEISEKSEIFDDQFSVERPDGSNFTLKIRSTKLEDSAMYFCASTPKGSGYGYTFGSGTRLTVV.

This sequence joins TRBV6-6 and TRBJ2-3; tentatively, D is TRBD1 or TRBD2 (6 bases each). The ends were cut back, 5 bases at V and 6 bases at J, with 18 bases in the middle. Germline V gene lookup returns CDR1 MNHNY and CDR2 SVGAGI (reference sequence). This CDR3 comprises 15 residues. In nucleotides, the CDR3 is TGTGCCAGCAGTCGTCATAGGGGGGAGGATGATACGCAGTATTTT. As protein: CASSRHRGEDDTQYF.

The chain is built from TRBV7-6 and TRBJ1-6, with 9 bases fitting TRBD1. From germline, CDR1 is SGHVS and CDR2 FNYEAQ. The V segment lost 4 bases and the J segment 7 bases; nucleotides outside the gene matches: 8. CDR3 length equals 16 residues. In DNA form, the CDR3 reads TGTGCCAGCAGCTCCAACCCCGGACAGGGGAATTCACCCCTCCACTTT. The encoded protein is CASSSNPGQGNSPLHF. Using reference TRBV7-6 and TRBJ1-6 for the parts outside the CDR3, the full variable domain is GAGVSQSPRYKVTKRGQDVALRCDPISGHVSLYWYRQALGQGPEFLTYFNYEAQQDKSGLPNDRFSAERPEGSISTLTIQRTEQRDSAMYRCASSSNPGQGNSPLHFGNGTRLTVT.